These 31 T cell receptor beta chains came from one sample sequenced in a study of blood T cell repertoires in COVID-19. Produced via immunoSEQ multiplex PCR; TCRdb's table is partial and in-frame only. The table records fewer than 300,000 clones, around 87% of them present only once. Sequences were obtained from peripheral blood. The receptors come from a woman between 45 and 65 years old with acute or convalescent COVID-19.

The J gene is TRBJ1-4, the V gene TRBV6-5; 7 bases agree with TRBD1. CDR3 length: 15 residues. The V segment lost 5 bases and the J segment 2 bases; nucleotides outside the gene matches: 5. Germline V gene data show CDR1 as MNHEY and CDR2 as SVGAGI. The CDR3 DNA reads TGTGCCAGCAGTAAGACAGGGAGGACTAATGAAAAACTGTTTTTT. As protein: CASSKTGRTNEKLFF.

The rearrangement joins TRBV19 to TRBJ1-5, with D hard to call. Germline assignment: CDR1 LNHDA and CDR2 SQIVND (reference sequence). The CDR3 is made up of 15 amino acids. V lost 4 bases and J 2 bases, leaving 12 bases between the germline ends. The CDR3 DNA is TGTGCCAGTAGTAGCATTAACGGGGGCAATCAGCCCCAGCATTTT. The encoded protein is CASSSINGGNQPQHF.

The chain couples TRBV4-3 to TRBJ2-1, with 9 bases fitting TRBD2. J gave up 2 bases and V 1 base, and 3 bases lay outside the gene matches. The CDR3 spans 16 residues. Looked up from germline, CDR1 is LGHNA and CDR2 is YSLEER. This CDR3 reads CASSQGVAGAYNEQFF. The CDR3 DNA reads TGCGCCAGCAGCCAAGGGGTAGCGGGAGCCTACAATGAGCAGTTCTTC.

The V gene is TRBV28, the J gene TRBJ2-5; D is possibly TRBD2 (7 bases). The germline V and J ends were trimmed by 6 bases and 9 bases, with 20 bases remaining between them. Germline V gene sequence: CDR1 MDHEN, CDR2 SYDVKM. The CDR3 covers 14 residues. The CDR3 nucleotides are TGTGCCAGCAGCTTCACGGGGGGCGAGGAGGCCCAGTACTTC. Translating it yields CASSFTGGEEAQYF.

The V call is TRBV27, the J call TRBJ1-1; 9 bases match TRBD1. The CDR3 consists of 14 residues. Unmatched junction bases numbered 7, after V lost 5 bases and J lost 6 bases. The V gene's germline CDR1 is MNHEY and CDR2 SMNVEV (reference sequence). DNA of the CDR3: TGTGCCAGCAGTCAAGACAGGGGGGTCCCTGAAGCTTTCTTT. Translated: CASSQDRGVPEAFF.

This chain uses TRBV2 with TRBJ1-4, with 9 bases matching TRBD1. V was pared by 6 bases and J by 4 bases, with 3 bases of the junction left unmatched. The CDR3 loop spans 14 amino acids. The germline CDR1 and CDR2 sequences are SNHLY and FYNNEI. The CDR3 region is CASSGQGINEKLFF. The CDR3 bases are TGTGCCAGCAGCGGACAGGGGATTAATGAAAAACTGTTTTTT.

The chain links TRBV28 to TRBJ2-1; a possible D gene is TRBD2 (5 bases). The CDR3 runs to 12 residues. V was pared by 3 bases and J by 10 bases, with 10 bases between. Looked up from germline, CDR1 is MDHEN and CDR2 is SYDVKM. DNA for the CDR3: TGTGCCAGCAGTTTGATCGAGCGGGAGCAGTTCTTC. Its protein product is CASSLIEREQFF.

CDR3 sequence (DNA): TGCGCCAGCAGCCCAACTAGCGGGGATTACAATGAGCAGTTCTTC. It specifies CASSPTSGDYNEQFF. The J gene is TRBJ2-1, the V gene TRBV5-1; 10 bases map to TRBD2. V was clipped by 4 bases and J by 4 bases; unmatched bases: 5. This CDR3 is 15 amino acids long. Germline V gene data show CDR1 as SGHRS and CDR2 as YFSETQ.

V is TRBV7-9 and J is TRBJ2-1; 7 nucleotides agree with TRBD1. CDR1 is SEHNR and CDR2 is FQNEAQ in the germline V gene (reference sequence). The CDR3 sequence is 14 residues long. V shed 5 bases and J 6 bases; nucleotides not matched to a gene: 7. In DNA, the CDR3 is TGTGCCAGCAGCCCCCCGCCAGGGGGCAATGAGCAGTTCTTC. Amino acid sequence: CASSPPPGGNEQFF.

The J gene is TRBJ1-5, the V gene TRBV18, with D perhaps TRBD1 (5 bases). This CDR3 region has 12 residues. Looked up from germline, CDR1 is KGHSH and CDR2 is LQKENI. The V end was cut by 5 bases, the J end by 14 bases, with 16 bases between. CDR3 sequence reads: CASSTYRRSKHF. Written as DNA, the CDR3 is TGTGCCAGCTCAACGTACAGGCGTAGTAAGCATTTT.

The chain carries TRBV18 and TRBJ1-1, with D hard to call. The CDR3 is 17 residues long. Trimming cost V 3 bases and J 0 bases, with 17 bases left between them. In germline, CDR1 is KGHSH, CDR2 LQKENI. The CDR3 spells CASSPAPGLIMNTEAFF. The CDR3 coding sequence is TGTGCCAGCTCACCGGCCCCCGGACTTATCATGAACACTGAAGCTTTCTTT.

The J gene is TRBJ2-7, the V gene TRBV21-1; the table's D gene call, TRBD2, was not cross checked with the DNA. TRBV21-1 is recorded as a pseudogene. The CDR3 is 16 amino acids. The CDR3 sequence: CASSKALPSGLYEQYF. DNA of the CDR3: TGTGCCAGCAGCAAAGCCCTGCCTAGCGGACTCTACGAGCAGTACTTC.

The chain uses TRBV15 and TRBJ2-7, with D possibly being TRBD1 (6 bases). Germline CDR1 reads LNHNV; CDR2 reads YYDKDF (reference sequence). With 0 bases removed from V and 4 bases from J, the gap between germline ends came to 16 bases. The CDR3 has 16 amino acids. The CDR3 sequence: CATSRDSRQVLYEQYF. The CDR3 DNA sequence: TGTGCCACCAGCAGAGATAGCCGACAGGTCCTTTACGAGCAGTACTTC.

The chain employs TRBV11-3 and TRBJ1-1, with D perhaps TRBD1 (5 bases). The germline gives CDR1 SGHNT, CDR2 YENEEA. V gave up 0 bases and J gave up 9 bases, with 11 bases separating them. The CDR3 is 13 amino acids. The CDR3 spells CASSLDLTGKAFF. The CDR3 DNA is TGTGCCAGCAGCTTAGATCTCACAGGAAAAGCTTTCTTT. Based on the CDR3 plus reference TRBV11-3 and TRBJ1-1, the full variable domain is EAGVVQSPRYKIIEKKQPVAFWCNPISGHNTLYWYLQNLGQGPELLIRYENEEAVDDSQLPKDRFSAERLKGVDSTLKIQPAELGDSAVYLCASSLDLTGKAFFGQGTRLTVV.

The chain uses TRBV7-2 and TRBJ1-2; TRBD1 might be the D (5 bases). This CDR3 has 13 amino acids. Germline V gene sequence: CDR1 SGHTA, CDR2 FQGNSA. The V gene lost 5 bases and the J gene lost 8 bases, with 15 bases spanning the gap. The CDR3 DNA follows: TGTGCCAGCAGCATCTCCGGGGGGAAGGGCTACACCTTC. Its translation is CASSISGGKGYTF.

The chain combines TRBV29-1 with TRBJ2-7; TRBD2 aligns across 9 bases. This CDR3 region has 13 residues. The germline gives CDR1 SQVTM, CDR2 ANQGSEA. V lost 7 bases to trimming and J lost 9 bases; unmatched junction nucleotides: 13. The CDR3 protein is CSGMTGTSSVQYF. CDR3 sequence (DNA): TGCAGCGGTATGACCGGGACTAGCTCGGTGCAGTACTTC.

The chain is built from TRBV19 and TRBJ1-6; D might be TRBD1 (5 bases). CDR1 is LNHDA, CDR2 SQIVND, per germline (reference sequence). Trimming removed 1 base at V and 7 bases at J, with 11 bases between. This CDR3 spans 15 amino acids. Here the CDR3 reads CASSIAGGANSPLHF. The CDR3 nucleotides are TGTGCCAGTAGTATAGCGGGGGGAGCCAATTCACCCCTCCACTTT.

This chain uses TRBV23-1 with TRBJ2-1; 8 nucleotides agree with TRBD1. TRBV23-1 is noted as an ORF with a role that remains uncertain. V was pared by 1 base and J by 5 bases, with 7 bases of the junction left unmatched. This CDR3 is built from 16 residues. CDR3 region: CASSQLSDREHNEQFF. CDR3 nucleotides: TGCGCCAGCAGTCAATTGTCGGACAGGGAACACAATGAGCAGTTCTTC.

The V call is TRBV7-2, the J call TRBJ1-5; D is undetermined. CDR3 length equals 13 residues. Germline assignment: CDR1 SGHTA and CDR2 FQGNSA. The V end was cut by 0 bases, the J end by 8 bases, with 8 bases between. The CDR3 DNA follows: TGTGCCAGCAGCTTAGCGGGGAGCAAGCCCCAGCATTTT. The encoded protein is CASSLAGSKPQHF. Complete variable domain (other parts from reference TRBV7-2 and TRBJ1-5): GAGVSQSPSNKVTEKGKDVELRCDPISGHTALYWYRQSLGQGLEFLIYFQGNSAPDKSGLPSDRFSAERTGGSVSTLTIQRTQQEDSAVYLCASSLAGSKPQHFGDGTRLSIL.

Only a few counts were recorded for this clone. The CDR3 sequence: CASSFRGWSEKLFF. In nucleotides, the CDR3 is TGTGCCAGCAGTTTCAGGGGCTGGAGTGAAAAACTGTTTTTT. V gene TRBV27 combines with J gene TRBJ1-4, with D maybe TRBD1 (6 bases). Germline assignment: CDR1 MNHEY and CDR2 SMNVEV (reference sequence). The V end lost 3 bases, the J end lost 7 bases, and 12 bases lay between the germline ends. CDR3 length: 14 residues.

The V and J genes are TRBV19 and TRBJ1-4; no definite D call. The CDR3 contains 17 residues. Germline V gene data show CDR1 as LNHDA and CDR2 as SQIVND (reference sequence). V was clipped by 2 bases and J by 0 bases, with 13 bases between them. The CDR3 nucleotides read TGTGCCAGTAGTATAAGGGCCCGGGGAACAACTAATGAAAAACTGTTTTTT. Translation gives CASSIRARGTTNEKLFF.

The chain employs TRBV27 and TRBJ2-1; 8 bases match TRBD2. The CDR3 length is 17 residues. The V gene's germline CDR1 is MNHEY and CDR2 SMNVEV (reference sequence). Losses at the gene ends were 0 bases for V and 12 bases for J; bases not matched to a gene: 16. The CDR3 DNA is TGTGCCAGCAGTTTATCGCTGGGACTAGAGGGGAAAGGGGGGCAGTTCTTC. This codes for CASSLSLGLEGKGGQFF.

This rearrangement joins TRBV7-2 to TRBJ1-2; the match to TRBD1 covers 7 bases. With 2 bases clipped from V and 9 bases from J, the junction kept 6 bases outside the gene matches. The CDR3 runs to 13 residues. The germline V gene has CDR1 SGHTA and CDR2 FQGNSA. This CDR3 reads CASSLNRGARYTF. In DNA form, the CDR3 reads TGTGCCAGCAGCTTAAACAGGGGAGCGCGCTACACCTTC.

V is TRBV5-4 and J is TRBJ2-1; D not resolved. The CDR3 spans 13 residues. Germline CDR1 is SGHNT and CDR2 is YYREEE (reference sequence). With 4 bases removed from V and 4 bases from J, the gap between germline ends came to 9 bases. In DNA, the CDR3 is TGTGCCAGCAGCCCCCGTAGTTACAATGAGCAGTTCTTC. This gives the protein CASSPRSYNEQFF.

As DNA, the CDR3 is TGTGCCAGCAGCCTCGAACAGGGCGCGGGGAACACTGAAGCTTTCTTT. Translated, it gives CASSLEQGAGNTEAFF. The chain uses TRBV5-8 and TRBJ1-1, with D maybe TRBD1 (6 bases). CDR3 size: 16 residues. Germline V gene lookup returns CDR1 SGHTS and CDR2 YDEGEE. V was pared by 4 bases and J by 1 base, with 17 bases between.

The V and J genes are TRBV4-3 and TRBJ1-4, with unresolved D. CDR3 length: 14 residues. Trimming shortened V by 2 bases and J by 4 bases, and 8 bases separated the two germline ends. Germline CDR1 reads LGHNA; CDR2 reads YSLEER. For the CDR3, the DNA is TGCGCCAGCAGCCAAACCGGGAGTAATGAAAAACTGTTTTTT. Translated: CASSQTGSNEKLFF.

The CDR3 reads CASSKWARQNTGELFF. The CDR3 region has the DNA TGTGCCAGCAGCAAGTGGGCCAGACAAAACACCGGGGAGCTGTTTTTT. The chain has TRBV9 and TRBJ2-2; no definite D call. Germline V CDR1 and CDR2: SGDLS, YYNGEE. V was clipped by 4 bases and J by 2 bases, with 15 bases between them. The CDR3 has 16 residues.

The DNA for the CDR3 is TGTGCCAGCAGGTTAATGGGACAGGACTATGGCTACACCTTC. Translating it yields CASRLMGQDYGYTF. The chain links TRBV6-5 to TRBJ1-2; 8 bases agree with TRBD1. The CDR3 consists of 14 residues. After removal of 6 bases from V and 3 bases from J, the junction contained 6 bases not matched to a gene. Germline V gene data show CDR1 as MNHEY and CDR2 as SVGAGI.

The chain is built from TRBV29-1 and TRBJ1-1, with TRBD1 matching 10 bases. V lost 7 bases to trimming and J lost 4 bases; unmatched junction nucleotides: 3. In germline, CDR1 is SQVTM, CDR2 ANQGSEA. The CDR3 totals 12 residues. CDR3: CSGDRGGTEAFF. CDR3 bases: TGCAGCGGGGACAGGGGCGGCACTGAAGCTTTCTTT.

The DNA for the CDR3 is TGCGCCAGCAGCCCCGGACAGGGGACAGGGCCTTTCTATGGCTACACCTTC. As protein: CASSPGQGTGPFYGYTF. The gene calls are TRBV4-1 and TRBJ1-2, with 9 bases aligning to TRBD1. The V segment lost 4 bases and the J segment 4 bases; nucleotides outside the gene matches: 13. The CDR3 runs to 17 residues. Germline V gives CDR1 MGHRA, CDR2 YSYEKL.

The chain couples TRBV5-1 to TRBJ2-1; TRBD1 agrees at 7 bases. Trimming at V came to 4 bases and at J to 1 base, leaving 17 bases not matched to a gene. CDR1 and CDR2 from the germline V gene are SGHRS and YFSETQ. This CDR3 spans 19 amino acids. The CDR3 reads CASSRTLTGPLPSYNEQFF. DNA of the CDR3: TGCGCCAGCAGCCGAACCCTGACAGGGCCCTTACCTTCCTACAATGAGCAGTTCTTC.